Described below is a single T cell receptor (beta chain) sequence and its context. The junction does not match germline at one end; this may be a read error. Looked up from germline, CDR1 is WNHNN and CDR2 is SYGVQD (reference sequence). This CDR3 has 11 residues. These data originate in a study of T-cell reconstitution after alpha-beta-depleted transplantation in children. Unique molecular identifiers were incorporated when the TCRbeta library was constructed. Via MiXCR, TCRdb re-called the PCR reads, giving one row per CDR3 protein. The table lists 330,000 or so distinct CDR3 sequences, 10% of them singletons.

The TCR comes from a human donor who donated a stem cell graft to a child with acute lymphoblastic leukemia. The genes are TRBV10-1 and TRBJ2-2; a possible D gene is TRBD2 (5 bases). Specimen: PBMCs from the stem cell graft donor, collected from the stem cell graft. The chain's CDR3 is CASSFAGDLFF. CDR3 DNA sequence: TGCGCCAGCAGTTTTGCCGGGGATCTGTTTTTT.